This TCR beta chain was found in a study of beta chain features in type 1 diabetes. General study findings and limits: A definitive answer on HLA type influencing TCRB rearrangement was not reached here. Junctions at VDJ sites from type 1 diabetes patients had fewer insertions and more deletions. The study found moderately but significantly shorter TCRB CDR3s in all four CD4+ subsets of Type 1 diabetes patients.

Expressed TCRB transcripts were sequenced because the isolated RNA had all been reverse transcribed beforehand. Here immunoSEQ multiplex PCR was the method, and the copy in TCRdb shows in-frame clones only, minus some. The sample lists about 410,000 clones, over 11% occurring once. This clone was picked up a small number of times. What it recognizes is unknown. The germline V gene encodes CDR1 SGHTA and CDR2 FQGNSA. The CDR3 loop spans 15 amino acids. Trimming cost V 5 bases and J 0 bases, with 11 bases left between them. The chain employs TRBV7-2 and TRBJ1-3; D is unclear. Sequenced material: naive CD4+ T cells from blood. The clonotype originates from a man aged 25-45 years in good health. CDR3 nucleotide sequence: TGTGCCAGCAGCCCCGACGGCTTCTCTGGAAACACCATATATTTT. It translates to CASSPDGFSGNTIYF. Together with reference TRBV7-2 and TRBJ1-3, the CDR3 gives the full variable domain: GAGVSQSPSNKVTEKGKDVELRCDPISGHTALYWYRQSLGQGLEFLIYFQGNSAPDKSGLPSDRFSAERTGGSVSTLTIQRTQQEDSAVYLCASSPDGFSGNTIYFGEGSWLTVV.